The T cell receptor (beta chain) described here comes from a study of cytomegalovirus exposure and HLA in healthy donors. General study points: It was only CMV serostatus that was available as immune exposure information. Data from an earlier analysis indicated that most TCR beta V segments were productive either about 87% or about 30% of the time.

The CDR3 runs to 12 residues. The germline V gene has CDR1 SNHLY and CDR2 FYNNEI. Deletions cut 6 bases from V and 5 bases from J, with 10 bases between. About this clone itself: The target antigen is unknown.

It was with 60 Vbeta and 13 Jbeta primers that the PCR ran. Authors' data handling: As a later analysis found, there were 78 million or so unique TCR beta chains, of which roughly 11 million were shared. Assay used: immunoSEQ multiplex PCR; TCRdb lists only in-frame clones, some missing. V, J and clone size are taken as reported in that table, and D and trimming were inferred from the DNA itself. Among over 95,000 clones listed, 67% were seen once. The V gene is TRBV2, the J gene TRBJ1-1; D gene uncertain. This receptor was identified in a man between 18 and 29 years old in good health and CMV-seropositive. Sequenced input: PBMCs. The CDR3 region is CASSLLGTEAFF. The CDR3 DNA is TGTGCCAGCAGCCTCCTAGGTACTGAAGCTTTCTTT.